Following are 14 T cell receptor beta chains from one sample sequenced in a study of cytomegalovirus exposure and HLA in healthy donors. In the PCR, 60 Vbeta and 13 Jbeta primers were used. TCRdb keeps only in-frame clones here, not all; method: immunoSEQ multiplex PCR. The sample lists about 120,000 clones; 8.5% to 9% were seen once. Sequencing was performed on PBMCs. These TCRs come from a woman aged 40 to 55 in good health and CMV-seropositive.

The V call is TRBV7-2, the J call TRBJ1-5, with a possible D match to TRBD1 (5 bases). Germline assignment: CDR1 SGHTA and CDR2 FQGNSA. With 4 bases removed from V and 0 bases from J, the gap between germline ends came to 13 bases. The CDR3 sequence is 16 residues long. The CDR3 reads CASSSRGDYSNQPQHF. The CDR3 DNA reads TGTGCCAGCAGCTCCCGGGGGGATTATAGCAATCAGCCCCAGCATTTT.

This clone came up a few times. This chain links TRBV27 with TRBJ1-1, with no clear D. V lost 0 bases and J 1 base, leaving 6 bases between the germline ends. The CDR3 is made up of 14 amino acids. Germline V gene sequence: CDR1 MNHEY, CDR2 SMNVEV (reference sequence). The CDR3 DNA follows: TGTGCCAGCAGTTTATCGGCAGGGAACACTGAAGCTTTCTTT. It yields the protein CASSLSAGNTEAFF.

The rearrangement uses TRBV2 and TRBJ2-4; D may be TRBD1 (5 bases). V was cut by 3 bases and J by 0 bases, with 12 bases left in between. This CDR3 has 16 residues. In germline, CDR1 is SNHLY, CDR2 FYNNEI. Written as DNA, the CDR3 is TGTGCCAGCAGTGAGGACACAGCATTAGCCAAAAACATTCAGTACTTC. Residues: CASSEDTALAKNIQYF.

The chain's CDR3 is CASSAGQPLGHNEQFF. Here the CDR3 DNA reads TGTGCCAGCAGCGCGGGACAGCCCTTAGGCCACAATGAGCAGTTCTTC. The rearrangement uses TRBV5-4 and TRBJ2-1, with TRBD1 as a possible D gene (7 bases). Trimming took 4 bases from V and 5 from J, leaving 19 bases between them. Germline values: CDR1 SGHNT, CDR2 YYREEE (reference sequence). This CDR3 region has 16 residues.

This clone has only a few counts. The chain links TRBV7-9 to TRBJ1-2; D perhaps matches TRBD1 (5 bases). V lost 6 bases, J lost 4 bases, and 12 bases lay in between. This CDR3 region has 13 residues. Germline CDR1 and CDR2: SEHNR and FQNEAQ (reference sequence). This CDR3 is CASRDGAGYGYTF. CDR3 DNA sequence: TGTGCCAGCAGGGATGGGGCAGGCTATGGCTACACCTTC. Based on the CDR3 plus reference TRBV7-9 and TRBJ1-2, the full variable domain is DTGVSQNPRHKITKRGQNVTFRCDPISEHNRLYWYRQTLGQGPEFLTYFQNEAQLEKSRLLSDRFSAERPKGSFSTLEIQRTEQGDSAMYLCASRDGAGYGYTFGSGTRLTVV.

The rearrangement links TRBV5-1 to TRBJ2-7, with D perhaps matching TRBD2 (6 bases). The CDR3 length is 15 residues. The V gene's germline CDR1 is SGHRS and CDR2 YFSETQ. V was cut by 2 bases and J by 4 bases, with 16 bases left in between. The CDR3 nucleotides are TGCGCCAGCAGCTTAAGAGGAGGGAATGGATACGAGCAGTACTTC. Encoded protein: CASSLRGGNGYEQYF.

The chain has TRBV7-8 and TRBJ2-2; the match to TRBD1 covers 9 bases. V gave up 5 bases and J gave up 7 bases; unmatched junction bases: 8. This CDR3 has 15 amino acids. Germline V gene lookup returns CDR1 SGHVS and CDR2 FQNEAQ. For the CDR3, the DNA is TGTGCCAGCAGCCCCGCGGGACAGGGCAACGGGGAGCTGTTTTTT. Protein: CASSPAGQGNGELFF.

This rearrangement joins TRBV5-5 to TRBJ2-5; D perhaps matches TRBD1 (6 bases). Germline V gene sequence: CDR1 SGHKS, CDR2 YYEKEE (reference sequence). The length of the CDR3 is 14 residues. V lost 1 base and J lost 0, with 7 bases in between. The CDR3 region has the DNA TGTGCCAGCAGCTTGTGGACAGACCAAGAGACCCAGTACTTC. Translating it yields CASSLWTDQETQYF.

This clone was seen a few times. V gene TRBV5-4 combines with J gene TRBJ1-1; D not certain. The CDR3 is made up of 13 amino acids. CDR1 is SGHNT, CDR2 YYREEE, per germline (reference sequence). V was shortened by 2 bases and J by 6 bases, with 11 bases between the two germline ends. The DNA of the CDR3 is TGTGCCAGCAGCTTAATCTCCCGGGCTGAAGCTTTCTTT. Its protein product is CASSLISRAEAFF.

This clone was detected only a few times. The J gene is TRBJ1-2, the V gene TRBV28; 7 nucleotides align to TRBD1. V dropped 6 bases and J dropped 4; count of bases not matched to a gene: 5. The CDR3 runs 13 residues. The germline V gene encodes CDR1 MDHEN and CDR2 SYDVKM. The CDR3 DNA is TGTGCCAGCAGACCAGGGGGAGGCTATGGCTACACCTTC. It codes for CASRPGGGYGYTF.

The CDR3 region has the DNA TGTGCCAGCAGCTTTCGACAGGTGCGCACAGATACGCAGTATTTT. Protein sequence: CASSFRQVRTDTQYF. J is TRBJ2-3 and V is TRBV7-9; tentatively, D is TRBD1 (6 bases). The CDR3 totals 15 residues. Per the germline V gene, CDR1 is SEHNR and CDR2 is FQNEAQ (reference sequence). V was shortened by 3 bases and J by 1 base, with 11 bases between the two germline ends.

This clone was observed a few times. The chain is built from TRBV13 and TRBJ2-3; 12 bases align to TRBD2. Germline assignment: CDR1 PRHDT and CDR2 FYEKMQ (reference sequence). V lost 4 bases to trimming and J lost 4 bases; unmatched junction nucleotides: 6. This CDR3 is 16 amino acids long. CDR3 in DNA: TGTGCCAGCAGCTGGCCTCTAGCGGGGGGGGCAGATACGCAGTATTTT. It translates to CASSWPLAGGADTQYF.

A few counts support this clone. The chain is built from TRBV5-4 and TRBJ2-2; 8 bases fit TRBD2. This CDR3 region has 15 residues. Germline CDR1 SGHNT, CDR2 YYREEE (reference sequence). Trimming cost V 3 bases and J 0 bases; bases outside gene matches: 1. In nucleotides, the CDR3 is TGTGCCAGCAGCTCGACTAGCGCGAACACCGGGGAGCTGTTTTTT. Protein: CASSSTSANTGELFF.

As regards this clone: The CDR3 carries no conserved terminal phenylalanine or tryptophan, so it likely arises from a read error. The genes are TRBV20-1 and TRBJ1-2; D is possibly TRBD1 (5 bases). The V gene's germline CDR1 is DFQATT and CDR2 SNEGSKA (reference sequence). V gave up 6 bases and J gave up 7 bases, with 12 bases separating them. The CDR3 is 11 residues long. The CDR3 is CSADTEAGYTL. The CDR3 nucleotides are TGCAGTGCGGACACCGAGGCTGGCTACACCCTC.